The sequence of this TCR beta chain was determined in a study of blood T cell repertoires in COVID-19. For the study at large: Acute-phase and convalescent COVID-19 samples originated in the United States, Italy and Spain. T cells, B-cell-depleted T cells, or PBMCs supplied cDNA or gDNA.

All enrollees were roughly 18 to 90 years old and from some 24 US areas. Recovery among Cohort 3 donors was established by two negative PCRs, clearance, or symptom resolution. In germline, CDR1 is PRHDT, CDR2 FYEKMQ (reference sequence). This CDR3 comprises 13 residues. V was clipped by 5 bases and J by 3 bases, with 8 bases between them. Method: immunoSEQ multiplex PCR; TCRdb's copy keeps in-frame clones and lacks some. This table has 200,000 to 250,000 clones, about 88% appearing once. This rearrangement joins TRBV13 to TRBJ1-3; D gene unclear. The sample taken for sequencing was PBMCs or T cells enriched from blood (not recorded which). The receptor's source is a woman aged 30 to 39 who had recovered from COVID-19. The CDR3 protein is CASSRDFGNTIYF. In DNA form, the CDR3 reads TGTGCCAGCAGCAGAGACTTTGGAAACACCATATATTTT.